The rows below give T cell receptor beta chains drawn from one sample of a study of control samples from healthy donors and cancer patients. TCRdb's table, derived via immunoSEQ multiplex PCR, lists solely in-frame clones and lacks some. This table holds more than 70,000 clones, approximately 90% found once. Sequencing used blood. These receptors all come from a woman aged 25 to 39 in good health. Each CDR3 is given with its conserved first and last residue. Each record gives: D gene, V gene, clone size, J gene, CDR3 protein, CDR3 DNA. D genes are given only for firm matches. Clone size is shown for a subset of rows, as once, few, many or a class of expanded clone.

.	TRBV11-2	.	TRBJ1-2	CASSLQPSADGYTF	TGTGCCAGCAGCTTACAGCCTTCTGCTGATGGCTACACCTTC
.	TRBV7-9	.	TRBJ1-1	CASSFGSNTEAFF	TGTGCCAGCAGCTTTGGCAGTAACACTGAAGCTTTCTTT
.	TRBV6-1	.	TRBJ1-5	CASSDEGKVYHF	TGTGCCAGCAGTGACGAAGGGAAAGTTTATCATTTT
.	TRBV28	once	TRBJ1-6	CASSFTGVRSYNSPLHF	TGTGCCAGCAGTTTTACGGGGGTTCGATCCTATAATTCACCCCTCCACTTT
.	TRBV3-1/TRBV3-2	.	TRBJ1-6	CASSQGAAAPLHF	TGTGCCAGCAGCCAAGGGGCGGCAGCTCCCCTCCACTTT
TRBD2	TRBV9	.	TRBJ2-3	CASRTSGSTDTQYF	TGTGCCAGCCGTACTAGCGGGAGTACAGATACGCAGTATTTT
TRBD1	TRBV6-5	.	TRBJ2-1	CAIRTGTYNEQFF	TGTGCCATCCGGACAGGAACTTACAATGAGCAGTTCTTC
TRBD2	TRBV28	.	TRBJ2-7	CASSSGGVSYEQYF	TGTGCCAGCAGTAGCGGGGGGGTAAGTTACGAGCAGTACTTC
TRBD2	TRBV3-1/TRBV3-2	.	TRBJ2-7	CASSRTSGGSYEQYF	TGTGCCAGCAGCCGGACTAGCGGTGGCTCCTACGAGCAGTACTTC
.	TRBV4-2	few	TRBJ2-1	CASSPHMSRSTGLNEQFF	TGTGCCAGCAGCCCCCACATGTCTCGTTCTACGGGACTCAATGAGCAGTTCTTC
.	TRBV28	.	TRBJ1-6	CASSTYRVDEANSPLHF	TGTGCCAGCAGTACGTACAGGGTTGATGAGGCTAATTCACCCCTCCACTTT
.	TRBV20-1	.	TRBJ2-7	CSASKPRGAFSYEQYF	TGCAGTGCTAGTAAGCCCCGGGGGGCTTTCTCCTACGAGCAGTACTTC
.	TRBV11-2	.	TRBJ2-1	CASSLDLLAAETHEQFF	TGTGCCAGCAGCTTAGATCTCCTCGCGGCGGAGACTCATGAGCAGTTCTTC
TRBD2	TRBV4-2	few	TRBJ2-3	CASSQALAGGSTDTQYF	TGTGCCAGCAGCCAAGCCCTAGCGGGGGGGTCCACAGATACGCAGTATTTT
.	TRBV2	.	TRBJ1-1	CATTERLPNTEAFF	TGTGCCACCACCGAACGCCTCCCGAACACTGAAGCTTTCTTT
.	TRBV2	once	TRBJ1-1	CASGVFAPVTEAFF	TGTGCCAGCGGAGTCTTCGCGCCGGTAACTGAAGCTTTCTTT
.	TRBV20-1	.	TRBJ1-1	CSVIPSTEAFF	TGCAGTGTTATTCCCAGCACTGAAGCTTTCTTT
.	TRBV18	.	TRBJ2-2	CASSATNTGELFF	TGTGCCAGCTCAGCGACGAACACCGGGGAGCTGTTTTTT
.	TRBV6-5	.	TRBJ1-5	CASSYNRVSNQPQHF	TGTGCCAGCAGTTATAACAGGGTTAGCAATCAGCCCCAGCATTTT
.	TRBV4-1	few	TRBJ1-4	CASSQDLVEKLFF	TGCGCCAGCAGCCAAGATCTGGTTGAAAAACTGTTTTTT
.	TRBV2	.	TRBJ2-2	CASSARLPWGRNTGELFF	TGTGCCAGCAGTGCCCGCCTTCCGTGGGGGAGGAACACCGGGGAGCTGTTTTTT
.	TRBV24-1	.	TRBJ1-2	CATSDLRDGYTF	TGTGCCACCAGTGATTTAAGGGACGGCTACACCTTC